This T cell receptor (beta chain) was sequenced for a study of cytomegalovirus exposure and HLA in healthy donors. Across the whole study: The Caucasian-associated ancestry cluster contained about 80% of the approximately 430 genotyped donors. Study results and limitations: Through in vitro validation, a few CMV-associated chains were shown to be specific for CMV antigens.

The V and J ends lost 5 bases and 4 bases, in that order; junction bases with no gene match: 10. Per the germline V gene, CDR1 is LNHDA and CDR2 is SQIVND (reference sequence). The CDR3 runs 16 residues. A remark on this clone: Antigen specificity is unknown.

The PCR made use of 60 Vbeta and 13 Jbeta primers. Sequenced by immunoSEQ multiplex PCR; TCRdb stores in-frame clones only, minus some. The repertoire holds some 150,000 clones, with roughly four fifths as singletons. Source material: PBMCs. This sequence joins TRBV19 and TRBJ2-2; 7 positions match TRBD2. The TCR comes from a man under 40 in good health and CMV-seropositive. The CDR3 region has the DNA TGTGCCAGTAGTTCTATCGGGTGGGAGGGCACCGGGGAGCTGTTTTTT. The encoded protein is CASSSIGWEGTGELFF.